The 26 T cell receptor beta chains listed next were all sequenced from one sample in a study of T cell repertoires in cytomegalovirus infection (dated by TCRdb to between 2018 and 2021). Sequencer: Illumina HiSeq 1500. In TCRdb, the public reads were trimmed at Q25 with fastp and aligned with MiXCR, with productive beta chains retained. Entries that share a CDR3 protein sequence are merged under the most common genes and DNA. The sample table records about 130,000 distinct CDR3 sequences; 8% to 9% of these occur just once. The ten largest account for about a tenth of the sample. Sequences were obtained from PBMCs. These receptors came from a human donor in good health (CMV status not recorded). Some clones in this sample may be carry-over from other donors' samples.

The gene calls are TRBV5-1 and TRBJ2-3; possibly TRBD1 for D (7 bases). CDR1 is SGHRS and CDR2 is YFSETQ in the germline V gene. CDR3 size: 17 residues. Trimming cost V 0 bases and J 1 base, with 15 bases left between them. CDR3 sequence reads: CASSLGGDSVRTDTQYF. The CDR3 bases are TGCGCCAGCAGCTTGGGCGGGGACAGTGTCCGCACAGATACGCAGTATTTT.

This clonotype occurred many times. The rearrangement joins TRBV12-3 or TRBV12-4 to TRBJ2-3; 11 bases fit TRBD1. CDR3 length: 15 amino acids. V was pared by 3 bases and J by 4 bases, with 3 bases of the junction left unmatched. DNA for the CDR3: TGTGCCAGCAGTTTGAGGACAGGGGGCTCAGATACGCAGTATTTT. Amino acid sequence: CASSLRTGGSDTQYF.

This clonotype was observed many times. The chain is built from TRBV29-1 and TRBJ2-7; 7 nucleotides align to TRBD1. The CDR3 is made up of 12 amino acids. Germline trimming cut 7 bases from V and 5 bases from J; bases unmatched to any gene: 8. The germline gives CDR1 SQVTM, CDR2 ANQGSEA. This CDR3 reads CSGRQGSDEQYF. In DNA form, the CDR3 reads TGCAGCGGCCGACAGGGTAGCGACGAGCAGTACTTC.

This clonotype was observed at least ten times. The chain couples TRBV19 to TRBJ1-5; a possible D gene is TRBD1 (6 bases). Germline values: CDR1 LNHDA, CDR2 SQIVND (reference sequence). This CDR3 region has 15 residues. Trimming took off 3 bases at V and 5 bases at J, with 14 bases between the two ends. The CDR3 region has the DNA TGTGCCAGTAGTATTACAGGGCCGGGGGATCAGCCCCAGCATTTT. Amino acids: CASSITGPGDQPQHF.

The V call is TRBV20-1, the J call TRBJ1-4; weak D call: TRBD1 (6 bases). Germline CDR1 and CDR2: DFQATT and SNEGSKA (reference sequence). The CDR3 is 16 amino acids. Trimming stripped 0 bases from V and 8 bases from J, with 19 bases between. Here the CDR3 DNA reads TGCAGTGCTAGAGATAGGATAACAGGGTCCACGGAAAAACTGTTTTTT. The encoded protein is CSARDRITGSTEKLFF.

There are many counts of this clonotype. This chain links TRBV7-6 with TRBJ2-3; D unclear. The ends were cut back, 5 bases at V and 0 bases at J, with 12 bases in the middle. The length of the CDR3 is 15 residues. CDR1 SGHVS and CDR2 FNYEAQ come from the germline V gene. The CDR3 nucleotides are TGTGCCAGCAGCGACATACGTACTAGCACAGATACGCAGTATTTT. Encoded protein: CASSDIRTSTDTQYF.

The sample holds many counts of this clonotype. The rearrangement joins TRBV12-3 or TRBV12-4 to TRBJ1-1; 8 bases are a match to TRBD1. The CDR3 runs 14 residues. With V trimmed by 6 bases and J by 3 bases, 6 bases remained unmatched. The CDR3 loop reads CASSPMDRDTEAFF. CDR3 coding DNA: TGTGCCAGCAGCCCAATGGACAGGGACACTGAAGCTTTCTTT.

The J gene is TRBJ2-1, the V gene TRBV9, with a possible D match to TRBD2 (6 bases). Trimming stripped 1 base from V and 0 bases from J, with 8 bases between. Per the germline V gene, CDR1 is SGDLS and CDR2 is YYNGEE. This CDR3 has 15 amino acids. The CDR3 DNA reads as TGTGCCAGCAGCGTATTCGGGAGCTCCTACAATGAGCAGTTCTTC. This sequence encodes CASSVFGSSYNEQFF.

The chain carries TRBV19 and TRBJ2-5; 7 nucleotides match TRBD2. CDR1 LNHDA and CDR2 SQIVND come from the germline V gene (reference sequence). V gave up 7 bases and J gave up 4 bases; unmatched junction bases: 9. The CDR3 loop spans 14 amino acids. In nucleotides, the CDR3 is TGTGCCAGTACCCCTCGGGGACTACTAGAGACCCAGTACTTC. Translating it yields CASTPRGLLETQYF.

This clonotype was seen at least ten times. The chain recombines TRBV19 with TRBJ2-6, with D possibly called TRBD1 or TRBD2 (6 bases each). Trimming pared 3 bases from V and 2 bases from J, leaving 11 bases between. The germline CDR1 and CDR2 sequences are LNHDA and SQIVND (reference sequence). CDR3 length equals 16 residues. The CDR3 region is CASSIPGATGANVLTF. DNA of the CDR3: TGTGCCAGTAGTATTCCGGGGGCGACTGGGGCCAACGTCCTGACTTTC. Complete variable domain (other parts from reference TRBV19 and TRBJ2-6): DGGITQSPKYLFRKEGQNVTLSCEQNLNHDAMYWYRQDPGQGLRLIYYSQIVNDFQKGDIAEGYSVSREKKESFPLTVTSAQKNPTAFYLCASSIPGATGANVLTFGAGSRLTVL.

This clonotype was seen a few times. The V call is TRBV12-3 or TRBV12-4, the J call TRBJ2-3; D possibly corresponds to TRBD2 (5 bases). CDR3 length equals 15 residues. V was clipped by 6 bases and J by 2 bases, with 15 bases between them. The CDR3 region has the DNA TGTGCCAGCAGCCCCCGAGCGGCGACCACAGATACGCAGTATTTT. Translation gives CASSPRAATTDTQYF.

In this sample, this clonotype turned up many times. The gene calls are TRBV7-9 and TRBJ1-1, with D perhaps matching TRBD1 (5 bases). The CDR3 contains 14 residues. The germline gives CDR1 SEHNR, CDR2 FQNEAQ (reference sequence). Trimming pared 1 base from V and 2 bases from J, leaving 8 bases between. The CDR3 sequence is CASSLEGINTEAFF. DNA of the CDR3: TGTGCCAGCAGCTTAGAGGGGATCAACACTGAAGCTTTCTTT.

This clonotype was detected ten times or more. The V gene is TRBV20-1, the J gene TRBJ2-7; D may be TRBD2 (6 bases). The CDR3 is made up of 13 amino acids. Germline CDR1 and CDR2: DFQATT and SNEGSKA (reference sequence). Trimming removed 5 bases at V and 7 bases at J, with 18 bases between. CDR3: CSAEMEAEGEQYF. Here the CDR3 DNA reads TGCAGTGCTGAGATGGAGGCGGAGGGGGAGCAGTACTTC.

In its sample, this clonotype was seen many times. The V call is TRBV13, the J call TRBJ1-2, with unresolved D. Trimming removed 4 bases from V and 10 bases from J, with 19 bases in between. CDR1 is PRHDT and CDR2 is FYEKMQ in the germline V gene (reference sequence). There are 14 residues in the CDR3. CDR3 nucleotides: TGTGCCAGCAGCTCCACCAATGAGCAGAATCTCTACACCTTC. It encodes CASSSTNEQNLYTF.

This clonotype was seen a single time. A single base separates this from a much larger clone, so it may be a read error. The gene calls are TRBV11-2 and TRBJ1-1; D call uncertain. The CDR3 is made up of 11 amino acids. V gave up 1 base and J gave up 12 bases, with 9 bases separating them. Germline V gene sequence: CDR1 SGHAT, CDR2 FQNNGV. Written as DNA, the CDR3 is TGTGCCAGCAGCTTAGTGTCGGAAACTTTCTTT. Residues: CASSLVSETFF.

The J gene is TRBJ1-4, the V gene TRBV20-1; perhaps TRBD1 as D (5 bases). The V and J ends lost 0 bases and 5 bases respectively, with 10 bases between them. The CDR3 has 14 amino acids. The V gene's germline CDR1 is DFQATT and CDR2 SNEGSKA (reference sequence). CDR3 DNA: TGCAGTGCTAGAGACAGGGTCGGAAATGAAAAACTGTTTTTT. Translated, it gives CSARDRVGNEKLFF.

The CDR3 loop reads CASSPSGTDSNSNQPQHF. As DNA, the CDR3 is TGTGCCAGCAGTCCCTCCGGGACAGACAGCAATAGCAATCAGCCCCAGCATTTT. This sequence joins TRBV6-6 and TRBJ1-5; 7 bases are shared with TRBD1. Trimming cost V 5 bases and J 0 bases; bases outside gene matches: 13. Germline V gene lookup returns CDR1 MNHNY and CDR2 SVGAGI (reference sequence). There are 18 residues in the CDR3.

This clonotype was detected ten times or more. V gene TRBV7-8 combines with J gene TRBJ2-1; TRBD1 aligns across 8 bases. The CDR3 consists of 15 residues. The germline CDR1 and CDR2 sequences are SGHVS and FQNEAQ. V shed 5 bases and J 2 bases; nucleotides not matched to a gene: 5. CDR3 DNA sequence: TGTGCCAGCAGCCAAGACAGGGGCCCCTACAATGAGCAGTTCTTC. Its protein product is CASSQDRGPYNEQFF.

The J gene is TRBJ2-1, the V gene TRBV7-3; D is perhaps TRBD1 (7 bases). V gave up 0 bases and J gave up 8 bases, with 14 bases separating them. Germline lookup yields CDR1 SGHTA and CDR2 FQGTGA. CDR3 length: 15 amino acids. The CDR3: CASSLTPTGEDEQFF. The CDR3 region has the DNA TGTGCCAGCAGCTTAACTCCTACAGGGGAGGATGAGCAGTTCTTC.

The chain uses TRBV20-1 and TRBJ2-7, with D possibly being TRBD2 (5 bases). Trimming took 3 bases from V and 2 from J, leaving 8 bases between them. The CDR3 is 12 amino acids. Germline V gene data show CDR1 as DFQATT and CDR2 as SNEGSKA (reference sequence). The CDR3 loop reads CSASAGAYEQYF. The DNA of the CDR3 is TGCAGTGCTAGCGCCGGGGCCTACGAGCAGTACTTC.

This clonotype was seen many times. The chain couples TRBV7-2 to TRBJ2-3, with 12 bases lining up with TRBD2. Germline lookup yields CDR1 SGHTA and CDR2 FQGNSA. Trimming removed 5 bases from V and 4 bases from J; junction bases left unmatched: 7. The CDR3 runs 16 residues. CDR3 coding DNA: TGTGCCAGCAGCCCCCTAGCGGGGGGGCCTCCAGATACGCAGTATTTT. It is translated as CASSPLAGGPPDTQYF.

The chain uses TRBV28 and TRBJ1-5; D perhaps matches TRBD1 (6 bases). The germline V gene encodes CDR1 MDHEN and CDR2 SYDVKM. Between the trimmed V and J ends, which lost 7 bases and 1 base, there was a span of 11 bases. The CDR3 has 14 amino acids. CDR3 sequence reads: CASKWGASNQPQHF. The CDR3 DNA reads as TGTGCCAGCAAGTGGGGGGCGAGCAATCAGCCCCAGCATTTT.

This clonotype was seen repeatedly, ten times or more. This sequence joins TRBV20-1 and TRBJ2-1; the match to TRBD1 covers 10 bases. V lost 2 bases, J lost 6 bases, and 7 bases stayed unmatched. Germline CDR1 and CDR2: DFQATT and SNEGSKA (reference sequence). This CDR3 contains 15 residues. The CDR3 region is CSARSRQGARNEQFF. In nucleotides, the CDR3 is TGCAGTGCTAGATCCAGACAGGGGGCGCGCAATGAGCAGTTCTTC.

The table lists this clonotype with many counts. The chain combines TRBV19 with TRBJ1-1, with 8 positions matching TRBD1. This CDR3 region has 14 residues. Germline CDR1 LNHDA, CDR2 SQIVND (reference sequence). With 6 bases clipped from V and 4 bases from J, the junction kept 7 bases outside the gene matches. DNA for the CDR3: TGTGCCAGTAGCCGGACAGGGTCTAGCACTGAAGCTTTCTTT. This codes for CASSRTGSSTEAFF.

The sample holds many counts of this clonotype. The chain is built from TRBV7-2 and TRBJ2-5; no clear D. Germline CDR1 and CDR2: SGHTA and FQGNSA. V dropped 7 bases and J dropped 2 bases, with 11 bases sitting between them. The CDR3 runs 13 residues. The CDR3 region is CASTPAPQETQYF. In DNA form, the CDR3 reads TGTGCCAGCACCCCGGCCCCGCAAGAGACCCAGTACTTC.

The CDR3 protein is CASSPPRGADTEAFF. The CDR3 bases are TGTGCCAGCAGCCCCCCTCGGGGGGCGGACACTGAAGCTTTCTTT. The chain employs TRBV9 and TRBJ1-1; tentative D call: TRBD1 (6 bases). The CDR3 is 15 amino acids. The V gene lost 4 bases and the J gene lost 3 bases, with 16 bases spanning the gap. The V gene's germline CDR1 is SGDLS and CDR2 YYNGEE. Drawing the rest from reference TRBV9 and TRBJ1-1, the complete variable domain is DSGVTQTPKHLITATGQRVTLRCSPRSGDLSVYWYQQSLDQGLQFLIQYYNGEERAKGNILERFSAQQFPDLHSELNLSSLELGDSALYFCASSPPRGADTEAFFGQGTRLTVV.